The present entry profiles one T cell receptor beta chain with its context. This record belongs to a study of tumor T cells in aggressive B-cell lymphoma. Germline lookup yields CDR1 SQVTM and CDR2 ANQGSEA. CDR3 length equals 14 residues. V dropped 8 bases and J dropped 6 bases, with 20 bases sitting between them. The method was immunoSEQ multiplex PCR; TCRdb's version includes in-frame clones alone and lacks a portion of them. The repertoire holds about 850 clones, with over 85% as singletons. This clonotype was obtained from an adult with diffuse large B cell lymphoma. The sequenced material came from tumor tissue. The chain employs TRBV29-1 and TRBJ2-1; D is possibly TRBD1 (6 bases). The CDR3 is CSLGDNRWGNEQFF. Written as DNA, the CDR3 is TGCAGCCTAGGGGACAATCGTTGGGGCAATGAGCAGTTCTTC.